What follows are 21 T cell receptor beta chains derived from one specimen sequenced in a study of T cell repertoires in cytomegalovirus infection. TCRdb analysed the reads with MiXCR anew, one entry per CDR3 protein. The table records around 710,000 distinct CDR3 sequences, almost 30% of them present only once. No antigen has been identified for these receptors. The sequences come from cultured CD8+ T cells from PBMCs, collected from culture after CMV antigen stimulation. The source is a human donor in good health (CMV status not recorded). Some clones in this sample may be carry-over from other donors' samples.

This clonotype was seen a handful of times. The V call is TRBV6-6, the J call TRBJ1-5, with D maybe TRBD1 (6 bases). This CDR3 region has 15 residues. Trimming removed 10 bases from V and 0 bases from J, with 16 bases in between. Per germline, CDR1 MNHNY and CDR2 SVGAGI (reference sequence). DNA for the CDR3: TGTGCCACCTCTGGGGGCGTCTATAGCAATCAGCCCCAGCATTTT. Its protein is CATSGGVYSNQPQHF.

This clonotype was observed a handful of times. The chain couples TRBV7-6 to TRBJ2-7; D assignment may be TRBD1 or TRBD2 (5 bases each). V was pared by 1 base and J by 2 bases, with 12 bases between. The CDR3 is made up of 15 amino acids. Germline assignment: CDR1 SGHVS and CDR2 FNYEAQ. In DNA form, the CDR3 reads TGTGCCAGCAGCTTAGGGGGGTCCAAAGCCTACGAGCAGTACTTC. Its translation: CASSLGGSKAYEQYF.

This clonotype has only a few counts. This chain uses TRBV12-3 or TRBV12-4 with TRBJ2-7; D is unresolved. Trimming removed 3 bases at V and 4 bases at J, with 10 bases between. The CDR3 runs 13 residues. CDR3 nucleotide sequence: TGTGCCAGCAGTTTGGGCAGATATTACGAGCAGTACTTC. Protein: CASSLGRYYEQYF.

The chain couples TRBV5-6 to TRBJ1-3; D gene uncertain. The CDR3 runs to 13 residues. V lost 0 bases, J lost 3 bases, and 4 bases lay in between. Germline CDR1 reads SGHDT; CDR2 reads YYEEEE. DNA for the CDR3: TGTGCCAGCAGCTTGGGTCTTGGAAACACCATATATTTT. Its translation: CASSLGLGNTIYF.

This clonotype showed up many times. CDR3 protein: CASIQGNTEAFF. The CDR3 nucleotides are TGTGCCAGTATTCAGGGGAACACTGAAGCTTTCTTT. This chain links TRBV19 with TRBJ1-1; D perhaps matches TRBD1 (5 bases). CDR1 is LNHDA, CDR2 SQIVND, per germline (reference sequence). V lost 7 bases and J 1 base, leaving 7 bases between the germline ends. The CDR3 has 12 amino acids.

The chain combines TRBV19 with TRBJ2-1; 14 bases agree with TRBD2. The CDR3 covers 20 residues. Germline CDR1 reads LNHDA; CDR2 reads SQIVND (reference sequence). V gave up 3 bases and J gave up 5 bases; unmatched junction bases: 15. CDR3 region: CASSIDVGRLAGGPNNEQFF. The DNA for the CDR3 is TGTGCCAGTAGTATTGACGTGGGAAGACTAGCGGGGGGGCCTAACAATGAGCAGTTCTTC.

This rearrangement joins TRBV7-6 to TRBJ2-7, with a possible D match to TRBD1 (5 bases). Germline-derived CDR1 and CDR2 are SGHVS and FNYEAQ. V was cut by 4 bases and J by 7 bases, with 14 bases left in between. CDR3 length: 13 residues. DNA of the CDR3: TGTGCCAGCAGCTCCACTCAGGGCGGAGAGCAGTACTTC. It codes for CASSSTQGGEQYF.

This clonotype has a handful of counts. The V and J genes are TRBV7-6 and TRBJ1-1; TRBD1 might be the D (6 bases). The CDR3 sequence is 14 residues long. V lost 5 bases and J lost 8, with 18 bases in between. The germline V gene has CDR1 SGHVS and CDR2 FNYEAQ. As DNA, the CDR3 is TGTGCCAGCAGCCAGGGGTGGGGCTCCGGGGAAGCTTTCTTT. Residues: CASSQGWGSGEAFF.

The table lists this clonotype with a few counts. The CDR3 protein is CASRPPWTGHTDTQYF. CDR3 nucleotides: TGTGCCAGCAGACCGCCCTGGACAGGGCACACAGATACGCAGTATTTT. The gene calls are TRBV12-3 or TRBV12-4 and TRBJ2-3; 8 nucleotides match TRBD1. J was trimmed by 2 bases and V by 6 bases; bases with no gene match: 10. The CDR3 covers 16 residues.

The V call is TRBV7-9, the J call TRBJ2-1; maybe TRBD2 (6 bases). CDR1 and CDR2 (germline): SEHNR, FQNEAQ (reference sequence). V was shortened by 1 base and J by 8 bases, with 21 bases between the two germline ends. CDR3 length: 17 residues. This chain's CDR3 is CASSLGVVDPGGDEQFF. In DNA, the CDR3 is TGTGCCAGCAGCTTAGGAGTTGTGGACCCAGGAGGGGATGAGCAGTTCTTC.

This clonotype was seen at least ten times. The chain combines TRBV7-6 with TRBJ1-6; no clear D. Per germline, CDR1 SGHVS and CDR2 FNYEAQ. Trimming left V 2 bases short and J 7 bases short, with 12 bases between. The CDR3 extends over 15 amino acids. In DNA, the CDR3 is TGTGCCAGCAGCTTAATCGCTACAGCCAATTCACCCCTCCACTTT. Protein product: CASSLIATANSPLHF.

CDR3 loop: CASSVSGTHEKLFF. CDR3 sequence (DNA): TGTGCCAGCAGCGTGTCCGGGACCCATGAAAAACTGTTTTTT. This chain links TRBV9 with TRBJ1-4, with D tentatively TRBD1 (5 bases). Germline CDR1 reads SGDLS; CDR2 reads YYNGEE. Trimming removed 2 bases from V and 6 bases from J, with 11 bases in between. The CDR3 extends over 14 amino acids. Using reference TRBV9 and TRBJ1-4 for the parts outside the CDR3, the full variable domain is DSGVTQTPKHLITATGQRVTLRCSPRSGDLSVYWYQQSLDQGLQFLIQYYNGEERAKGNILERFSAQQFPDLHSELNLSSLELGDSALYFCASSVSGTHEKLFFGSGTQLSVL.

V gene TRBV7-9 combines with J gene TRBJ1-1, with 11 bases aligning to TRBD1. With 10 bases clipped from V and 4 bases from J, the junction kept 14 bases outside the gene matches. There are 16 residues in the CDR3. Germline assignment: CDR1 SEHNR and CDR2 FQNEAQ (reference sequence). The DNA for the CDR3 is TGTGCCACAAAAGCGACCGGGGGGACAGGGGGCACTGAAGCTTTCTTT. Translation: CATKATGGTGGTEAFF.

The rearrangement links TRBV28 to TRBJ2-1; D remains unclear. The CDR3 runs to 14 residues. V lost 10 bases, J lost 0 bases, and 13 bases lay in between. From germline, CDR1 is MDHEN and CDR2 SYDVKM. CDR3 nucleotides: TGTGCCACCTCAGCGCTTAGCTCCTACAATGAGCAGTTCTTC. Translation: CATSALSSYNEQFF. The full variable domain, its missing parts supplied by reference TRBV28 and TRBJ2-1, is DVKVTQSSRYLVKRTGEKVFLECVQDMDHENMFWYRQDPGLGLRLIYFSYDVKMKEKGDIPEGYSVSREKKERFSLILESASTNQTSMYLCATSALSSYNEQFFGPGTRLTVL.

The chain carries TRBV4-3 and TRBJ2-6, with TRBD1 identical over 7 bases. This CDR3 is built from 17 residues. After removal of 0 bases from V and 2 bases from J, the junction contained 4 bases not matched to a gene. Germline lookup yields CDR1 LGHNA and CDR2 YSLEER. The CDR3 bases are TGCGCCAGCAGCCAAGAATATCAGGGGGCTGGGGCCAACGTCCTGACTTTC. This gives the protein CASSQEYQGAGANVLTF.

In the case of this clonotype: Since a much larger clone is just one base distant, this may be a read error. The chain has TRBV13 and TRBJ1-5; no definite D call. Germline assignment: CDR1 PRHDT and CDR2 FYEKMQ (reference sequence). Trimming cost V 6 bases and J 1 base, with 4 bases left between them. The CDR3 loop spans 12 amino acids. The CDR3: CASSWSNQPQHF. CDR3 in DNA: TGTGCCAGCAGTTGGAGCAATCAGCCCCAGCATTTT. Full variable domain (outside the CDR3, taken from reference TRBV13 and TRBJ1-5): AAGVIQSPRHLIKEKRETATLKCYPIPRHDTVYWYQQGPGQDPQFLISFYEKMQSDKGSIPDRFSAQQFSDYHSELNMSSLELGDSALYFCASSWSNQPQHFGDGTRLSIL.

This clonotype was seen only a few times. The gene calls are TRBV6-5 and TRBJ1-1, with TRBD1 matching over 12 bases. Germline assignment: CDR1 MNHEY and CDR2 SVGAGI. This CDR3 contains 15 residues. V was clipped by 3 bases and J by 4 bases; unmatched bases: 3. The CDR3 is CASSYGDRGRTEAFF. CDR3 nucleotides: TGTGCCAGCAGTTATGGGGACAGGGGGCGCACTGAAGCTTTCTTT.

This chain joins TRBV27 and TRBJ2-7, with D possibly TRBD1 on 6 matching bases. The CDR3 is 17 residues long. Trimming pared 2 bases from V and 3 bases from J, leaving 20 bases between. Germline V CDR1 and CDR2: MNHEY, SMNVEV (reference sequence). The CDR3 nucleotides are TGTGCCAGCAGTTTAATTGGAGGACAGCACCAAGTCTACGAGCAGTACGTC. Amino acid sequence: CASSLIGGQHQVYEQYV.

The V call is TRBV15, the J call TRBJ2-3; TRBD1 agrees at 7 bases. CDR1 is LNHNV, CDR2 YYDKDF, per germline (reference sequence). The V and J ends lost 0 bases and 6 bases, in that order; junction bases with no gene match: 12. There are 17 residues in the CDR3. The CDR3 spells CATSRERVRGLHDTQYF. The CDR3 coding sequence is TGTGCCACCAGCAGAGAGCGGGTGAGGGGGCTTCATGATACGCAGTATTTT.

The genes are TRBV5-4 and TRBJ2-7; 9 bases are a match to TRBD2. The CDR3 has 15 residues. V lost 0 bases and J lost 4; bases outside the gene matches: 5. Germline V CDR1 and CDR2: SGHNT, YYREEE (reference sequence). CDR3 in DNA: TGTGCCAGCAGCTTGGCGGCGGGGGGGATTTACGAGCAGTACTTC. This translates into CASSLAAGGIYEQYF.

This clonotype was detected only a few times. The V and J genes are TRBV27 and TRBJ1-2, with 8 positions matching TRBD1. CDR1 and CDR2 from the germline V gene are MNHEY and SMNVEV (reference sequence). V shed 3 bases and J 2 bases; nucleotides not matched to a gene: 5. The CDR3 loop spans 15 amino acids. The CDR3 is CASSFWTGSNYGYTF. Here the CDR3 DNA reads TGTGCCAGCAGTTTTTGGACAGGGTCGAACTATGGCTACACCTTC.